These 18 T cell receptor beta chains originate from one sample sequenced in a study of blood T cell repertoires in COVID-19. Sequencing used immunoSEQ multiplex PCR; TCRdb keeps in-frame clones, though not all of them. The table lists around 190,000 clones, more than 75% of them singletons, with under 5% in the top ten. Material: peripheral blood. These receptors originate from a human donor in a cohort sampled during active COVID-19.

The CDR3 here is CASSLQTGSGYTF. The DNA of the CDR3 is TGTGCCAGCAGTCTACAGACAGGGAGTGGCTACACCTTC. The rearrangement links TRBV12-3 or TRBV12-4 to TRBJ1-2, with 7 positions matching TRBD1. CDR3 length: 13 amino acids. The V segment lost 5 bases and the J segment 7 bases; nucleotides outside the gene matches: 7.

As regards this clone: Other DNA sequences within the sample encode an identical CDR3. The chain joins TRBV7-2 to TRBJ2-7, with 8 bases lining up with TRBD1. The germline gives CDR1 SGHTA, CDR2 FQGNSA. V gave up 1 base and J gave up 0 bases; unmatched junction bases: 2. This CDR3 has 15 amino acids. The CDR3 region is CASSLGQGSSYEQYF. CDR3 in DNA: TGTGCCAGCAGCTTAGGACAGGGGAGCTCCTACGAGCAGTACTTC.

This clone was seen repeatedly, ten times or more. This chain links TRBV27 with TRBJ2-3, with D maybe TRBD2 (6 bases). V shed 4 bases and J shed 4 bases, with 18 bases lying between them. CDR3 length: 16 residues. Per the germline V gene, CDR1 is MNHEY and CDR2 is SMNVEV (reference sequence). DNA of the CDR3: TGTGCCAGCAGTTCAATTAGCGGTCCAGGCCCAGATACGCAGTATTTT. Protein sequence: CASSSISGPGPDTQYF.

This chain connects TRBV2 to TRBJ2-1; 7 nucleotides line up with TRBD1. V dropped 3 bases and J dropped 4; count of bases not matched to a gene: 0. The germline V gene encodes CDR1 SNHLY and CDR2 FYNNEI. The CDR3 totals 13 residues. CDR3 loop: CASSEGQYNEQFF. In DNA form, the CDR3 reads TGTGCCAGCAGTGAGGGACAGTACAATGAGCAGTTCTTC.

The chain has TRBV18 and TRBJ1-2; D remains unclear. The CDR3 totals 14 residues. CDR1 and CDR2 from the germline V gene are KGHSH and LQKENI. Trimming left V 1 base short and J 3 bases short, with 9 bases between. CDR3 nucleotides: TGTGCCAGCTCACCACGTGCGGGTGACTATGGCTACACCTTC. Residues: CASSPRAGDYGYTF.

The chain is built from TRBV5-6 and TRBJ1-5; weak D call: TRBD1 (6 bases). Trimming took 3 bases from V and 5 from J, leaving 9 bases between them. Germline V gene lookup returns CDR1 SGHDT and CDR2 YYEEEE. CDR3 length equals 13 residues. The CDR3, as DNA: TGTGCCAGCAGCTGGGGGACACATCAGCCCCAGCATTTT. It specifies CASSWGTHQPQHF.

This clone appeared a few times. The CDR3 here is CASSQGQGGQPQHF. CDR3 sequence (DNA): TGCGCCAGCAGCCAGGGACAGGGCGGTCAGCCCCAGCATTTT. The chain recombines TRBV4-3 with TRBJ1-5; 9 bases fit TRBD1. Germline-derived CDR1 and CDR2 are LGHNA and YSLEER. With 3 bases clipped from V and 6 bases from J, the junction kept 3 bases outside the gene matches. This CDR3 is 14 amino acids long.

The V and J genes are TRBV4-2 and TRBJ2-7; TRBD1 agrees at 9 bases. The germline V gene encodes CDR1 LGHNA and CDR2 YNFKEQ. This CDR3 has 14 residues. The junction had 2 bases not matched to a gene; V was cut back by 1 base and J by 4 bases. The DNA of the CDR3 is TGTGCCAGCAGCCAAGGGGACAGGGTATACGAGCAGTACTTC. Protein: CASSQGDRVYEQYF.

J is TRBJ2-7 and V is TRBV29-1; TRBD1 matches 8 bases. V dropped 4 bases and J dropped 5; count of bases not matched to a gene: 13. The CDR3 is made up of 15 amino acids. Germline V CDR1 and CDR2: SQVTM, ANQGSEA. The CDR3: CSVGFWGQVTHEQYF. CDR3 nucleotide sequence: TGCAGCGTTGGCTTTTGGGGACAGGTGACCCACGAGCAGTACTTC.

The CDR3 here is CATSDSADRIAGVYNEQFF. The DNA for the CDR3 is TGTGCCACCAGTGATTCCGCCGATCGAATAGCGGGGGTTTACAATGAGCAGTTCTTC. This rearrangement joins TRBV24-1 to TRBJ2-1; 9 bases map to TRBD2. Trimming took 2 bases from V and 4 from J; bases not matched to a gene: 14. CDR1 and CDR2 from the germline V gene are KGHDR and SFDVKD. The CDR3 has 19 residues.

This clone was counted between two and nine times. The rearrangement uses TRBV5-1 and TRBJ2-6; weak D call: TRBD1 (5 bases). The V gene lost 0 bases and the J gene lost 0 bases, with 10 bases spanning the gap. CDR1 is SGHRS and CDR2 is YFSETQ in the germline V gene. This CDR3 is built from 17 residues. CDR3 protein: CASSLGNRLSGANVLTF. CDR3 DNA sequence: TGCGCCAGCAGCTTGGGGAACAGGCTCTCTGGGGCCAACGTCCTGACTTTC.

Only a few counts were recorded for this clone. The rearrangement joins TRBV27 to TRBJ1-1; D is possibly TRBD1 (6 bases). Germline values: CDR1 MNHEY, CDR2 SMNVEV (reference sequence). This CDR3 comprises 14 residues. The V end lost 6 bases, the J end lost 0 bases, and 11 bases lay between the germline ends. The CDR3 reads CASRSDSLNTEAFF. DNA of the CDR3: TGTGCCAGCAGGTCGGACAGTTTGAACACTGAAGCTTTCTTT.

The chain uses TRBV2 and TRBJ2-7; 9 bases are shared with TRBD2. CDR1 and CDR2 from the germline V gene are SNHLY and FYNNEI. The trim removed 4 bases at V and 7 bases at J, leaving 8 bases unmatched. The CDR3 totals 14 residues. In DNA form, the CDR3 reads TGTGCCAGCAGTGTGGCGGGGGGGCCCCAGGAGCAGTACTTC. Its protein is CASSVAGGPQEQYF.

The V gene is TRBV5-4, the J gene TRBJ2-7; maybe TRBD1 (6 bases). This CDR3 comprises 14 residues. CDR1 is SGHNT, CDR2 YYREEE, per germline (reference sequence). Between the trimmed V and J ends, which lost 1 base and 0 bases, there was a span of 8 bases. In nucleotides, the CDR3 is TGTGCCAGCAGCTTGCAGGGGCTCTCCTACGAGCAGTACTTC. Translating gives CASSLQGLSYEQYF.

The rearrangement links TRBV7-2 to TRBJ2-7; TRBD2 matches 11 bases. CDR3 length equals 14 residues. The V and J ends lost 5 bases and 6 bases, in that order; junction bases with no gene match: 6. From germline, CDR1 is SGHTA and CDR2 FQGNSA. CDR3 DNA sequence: TGTGCCAGCAGCGCTACTAGCGGGAGTCTCGAGCAGTACTTC. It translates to CASSATSGSLEQYF.

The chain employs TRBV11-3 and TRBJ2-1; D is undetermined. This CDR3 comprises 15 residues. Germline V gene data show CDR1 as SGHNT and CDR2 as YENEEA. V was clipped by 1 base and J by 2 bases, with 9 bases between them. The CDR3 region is CASSLAWAPYNEQFF. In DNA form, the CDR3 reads TGTGCCAGCAGCTTAGCCTGGGCCCCCTACAATGAGCAGTTCTTC.

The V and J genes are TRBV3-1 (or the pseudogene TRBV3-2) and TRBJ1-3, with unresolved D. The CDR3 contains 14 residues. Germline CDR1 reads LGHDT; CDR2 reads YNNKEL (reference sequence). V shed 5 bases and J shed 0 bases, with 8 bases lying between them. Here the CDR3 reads CASSFQASGNTIYF. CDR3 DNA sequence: TGTGCCAGCAGCTTCCAAGCCTCTGGAAACACCATATATTTT.

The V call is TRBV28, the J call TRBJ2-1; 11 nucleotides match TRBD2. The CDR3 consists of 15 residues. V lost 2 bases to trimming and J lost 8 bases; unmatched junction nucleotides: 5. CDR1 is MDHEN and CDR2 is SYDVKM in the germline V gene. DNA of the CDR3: TGTGCCAGCAGTTTAGTCCCTAGCGGGAGGTATGAGCAGTTCTTC. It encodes CASSLVPSGRYEQFF. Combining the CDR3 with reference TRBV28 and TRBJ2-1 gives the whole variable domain DVKVTQSSRYLVKRTGEKVFLECVQDMDHENMFWYRQDPGLGLRLIYFSYDVKMKEKGDIPEGYSVSREKKERFSLILESASTNQTSMYLCASSLVPSGRYEQFFGPGTRLTVL.